These 2 T cell receptor beta chains share one sample of origin, sequenced in a study of tissue T cells after allogeneic stem cell transplantation. Time point defined: mouse harvest day 14 after allogeneic transplant. Mouse grafts combined 10^7 T-cell-depleted bone marrow cells with 10^6 splenic CD5+ T cells. Here immunoSEQ multiplex PCR was the method, and the copy in TCRdb shows in-frame clones only, minus some. The sample contains 4,600 or so clones, about 47% of which appear only once. The specimen was lymph node tissue. These receptors came from a female BALB/c mouse given C57BL/6 T cells with graft-versus-host disease after an allogeneic hematopoietic cell transplant.

Details on this clone: The gene names given are mouse names. The CDR3 is cut off 1 residue early in the read; its end comes from the germline J gene. The chain joins TRBV26 to TRBJ2-2; 7 bases match TRBD1. J lost 1 base, V lost 3 bases, and 2 bases had no gene match. CDR3 length equals 15 residues. Germline V gives CDR1 KGHPV, CDR2 FQNQEV (reference sequence). Incomplete CDR3 DNA: TGTGCCAGCAGTCTCCGGACAGGAAACACCGGGCAGCTCTAC. Residues: CASSLRTGNTGQLY. The full CDR3 protein is CASSLRTGNTGQLYF.

As regards this clone: Each gene name is a mouse one. Sequencing ends 1 residue short of the CDR3 end; the germline J gene provides the rest. The chain couples TRBV12-1 to TRBJ2-3; 9 positions match TRBD1. J was trimmed by 0 bases and V by 0 bases; bases with no gene match: 6. This CDR3 comprises 17 residues. Germline CDR1 and CDR2: SGHSN and HYEKVE. The part of the CDR3 DNA that was read is TGTGCCAGCTCTCTCGCCCCGGGACAGGGAAGTGCAGAAACGCTGTAT. Its protein product is CASSLAPGQGSAETLY. The entire CDR3 protein reads CASSLAPGQGSAETLYF.